Listed below are T cell receptor beta chains from one sample, sequenced in a study of cytomegalovirus exposure and HLA in healthy donors. TCRdb's table, derived via immunoSEQ multiplex PCR, lists solely in-frame clones and lacks some. This table has more than 140,000 clones, about 64% appearing once. Sequencing used PBMCs. The receptors derive from a woman aged 25 to 39 in good health and CMV-seropositive. Both conserved end residues are part of each CDR3. D genes are given only for firm matches. Clone size is not always given. Where it is, it says once, few, many or a class for expanded clones.

TGTGCCAGCATCAAATACAATGAGCAGTTCTTC	CASIKYNEQFF	TRBV2	few	TRBJ2-1	NA
TGCGCCAGCAGCTCCGGGATAACAGAGACCGGGGAGCTGTTTTTT	CASSSGITETGELFF	TRBV5-1	NA	TRBJ2-2	NA
TGTGCCAGCAGTTGGGACAGGGAAAATCAGCCCCAGCATTTT	CASSWDRENQPQHF	TRBV28	NA	TRBJ1-5	TRBD1
TGTGCCAGTAGGGCTCCAGTCACGGGAAACACCATATATTTT	CASRAPVTGNTIYF	TRBV19	NA	TRBJ1-3	NA
TGTGCCAGCAGCCGCCGGGACAGGGCCCATGGCTACACCTTC	CASSRRDRAHGYTF	TRBV5-4	NA	TRBJ1-2	TRBD1
TGTGCCAGCAGCCAATTCAACGGACAGCAGGACGGCTACACCTTC	CASSQFNGQQDGYTF	TRBV14	NA	TRBJ1-2	NA
TGCGCCAGCAGCTTGATTAGCGGGGGGCTAACCTACGAGCAGTACTTC	CASSLISGGLTYEQYF	TRBV5-1	NA	TRBJ2-7	TRBD2
TGTGCCATCAAAGGAGTTACCTCTGGAAACACCATATATTTT	CAIKGVTSGNTIYF	TRBV10-3	NA	TRBJ1-3	NA
TGTGCCAGCTCACCAGGACTAAGCTCCTACGAGCAGTACTTC	CASSPGLSSYEQYF	TRBV18	NA	TRBJ2-7	NA
TGTGCCAGCAGCCATCAGGGGTATGGCTACACCTTC	CASSHQGYGYTF	TRBV6-6	once	TRBJ1-2	NA
TGTGCCAGCAGCCTTACCCCACTAGCGCGGCAGATGGGGGATACGCAGTATTTT	CASSLTPLARQMGDTQYF	TRBV6-4	once	TRBJ2-3	TRBD2
TGTGCCAGCAGCTTGGTACAGGGAGCAGATACGCAGTATTTT	CASSLVQGADTQYF	TRBV5-4	NA	TRBJ2-3	NA
TGCGCCAGCAGCCCGTGGACAGGTCGGAATCAGCCCCAGCATTTT	CASSPWTGRNQPQHF	TRBV5-1	NA	TRBJ1-5	TRBD1
TGTGCCAGCAGCCGCCTGACAGGAGACTATGGCTACACCTTC	CASSRLTGDYGYTF	TRBV14	NA	TRBJ1-2	NA
TGTGCCAGCAGTTCCTATTCCGGGACAGGGAGGGAGACCCAGTACTTC	CASSSYSGTGRETQYF	TRBV27	NA	TRBJ2-5	TRBD1
TGCGCCAGCAGCATAGGGACAGGGGGCACAGATACGCAGTATTTT	CASSIGTGGTDTQYF	TRBV5-1	NA	TRBJ2-3	TRBD1
TGTGCCAGCAGTTTTCAGGGGGCGTTAAAGAACACTGAAGCTTTCTTT	CASSFQGALKNTEAFF	TRBV28	few	TRBJ1-1	TRBD1
TGCGCCAGCAGCTCAGGGGACTACGAGCAGTACTTC	CASSSGDYEQYF	TRBV5-1	NA	TRBJ2-7	NA
TGTGCCAGCAGTGAACAGGGGAACTCGGAAGCTTTCTTT	CASSEQGNSEAFF	TRBV2	few	TRBJ1-1	NA
TGTGCCAGCAGTGGGACATGGGGGAACACCGGGGAGCTGTTTTTT	CASSGTWGNTGELFF	TRBV6-4	NA	TRBJ2-2	NA
TGTGCCAGTAGTAAACAATTTAATGCTTACAATGAGCAGTTCTTC	CASSKQFNAYNEQFF	TRBV19	NA	TRBJ2-1	NA
TGTGCCATCAGCGGGGGACAGGCTAATCAGCCCCAGCATTTT	CAISGGQANQPQHF	TRBV10-3	NA	TRBJ1-5	TRBD1
TGTGCCAGCTTCGGGGGGACAGGGGCTTTCAGGGACTATGGCTACACCTTC	CASFGGTGAFRDYGYTF	TRBV9	NA	TRBJ1-2	TRBD1
TGTGCCAGCAGCTTACGGGCGGGTCCTTCTGGAAACACCATATATTTT	CASSLRAGPSGNTIYF	TRBV7-8	NA	TRBJ1-3	NA
TGTGCCAGCACCTCCGAGAGATCCGGGGAGCTGTTTTTT	CASTSERSGELFF	TRBV6-6	NA	TRBJ2-2	NA
TGTGCCAGCAGCTTTACGCGGGCAGGGGGTAACTATGGCTACACCTTC	CASSFTRAGGNYGYTF	TRBV7-2	few	TRBJ1-2	TRBD1
TGTGCCAGCAGCGGGGGGACAGGGGGCTCTGGAAACACCATATATTTT	CASSGGTGGSGNTIYF	TRBV9	NA	TRBJ1-3	TRBD1
TGTGCCAGCAGCGCCCAGGACAGACCCTATAATTCACCCCTCCACTTT	CASSAQDRPYNSPLHF	TRBV11-2	NA	TRBJ1-6	NA
TGTGCCAGCAGCCCAACCACAGGGCGACACAATGAGCAGTTCTTC	CASSPTTGRHNEQFF	TRBV7-9	NA	TRBJ2-1	NA
TGTGCCTGGAGTATGAGCAGGGGGCCGCACGGGGAGACCCAGTACTTC	CAWSMSRGPHGETQYF	TRBV30	few	TRBJ2-5	TRBD1
TGTGCCAGCAGCCCTCCGGGTGGGGCCAACGTCCTGACTTTC	CASSPPGGANVLTF	TRBV9	NA	TRBJ2-6	NA
TGTGCCAGCAGCCAAAGGACAAATGAGCAGTTCTTC	CASSQRTNEQFF	TRBV13	NA	TRBJ2-1	NA
TGTGCCAGCAGTGTTGGACTAGCGGACTTCAATGAGCAGTTCTTC	CASSVGLADFNEQFF	TRBV6-1	NA	TRBJ2-1	TRBD2
TGTGCCAGTAGTAACCCAGGGTATGTTGGGGTCTACGAGCAGTACTTC	CASSNPGYVGVYEQYF	TRBV19	NA	TRBJ2-7	NA
TGCGCCAGCAGCCAAGAATTACAGGGCTCCTACGAGCAGTACTTC	CASSQELQGSYEQYF	TRBV4-1	few	TRBJ2-7	NA
TGTGCCAGCCTTACTGTCACCGGGGAGCTGTTTTTT	CASLTVTGELFF	TRBV6-5	NA	TRBJ2-2	NA
TGTGCCAGCAGTGATACCCGGACAGGCTTGGCCTATGGCTACACCTTC	CASSDTRTGLAYGYTF	TRBV25-1	NA	TRBJ1-2	TRBD1
TGCAGCGTTGAAACAGGGGGCAGCAATCAGCCCCAGCATTTT	CSVETGGSNQPQHF	TRBV29-1	NA	TRBJ1-5	TRBD1
TGTGCCAGCAGTACTCTCGGGGTTGACGAGCAGTACTTC	CASSTLGVDEQYF	TRBV6-5	NA	TRBJ2-7	NA
TGTGCCAGCAGTTTGACAGGGAAGGGAGAAAACACCATATATTTT	CASSLTGKGENTIYF	TRBV28	NA	TRBJ1-3	TRBD1
TGTGCCAGCAGCTTGCAGGCGAACACTGAAGCTTTCTTT	CASSLQANTEAFF	TRBV5-4	NA	TRBJ1-1	NA
TGTGCCAGCAGCTTTGCGAATCGCAGGTCTAACACTGAAGCTTTCTTT	CASSFANRRSNTEAFF	TRBV12-1	NA	TRBJ1-1	NA
TGTGCCAGCAGCTTACCCGGGACAGGGGGCTCTCGGACCCAGTACTTC	CASSLPGTGGSRTQYF	TRBV5-8	NA	TRBJ2-5	TRBD1
TGTGCCTGGAGTTGGGGGGACGAGCAGTACTTC	CAWSWGDEQYF	TRBV30	once	TRBJ2-7	NA
TGTGCCAGCAGCCTTAAGGGACAGGGGGAGGAAGCTTTCTTT	CASSLKGQGEEAFF	TRBV7-9	NA	TRBJ1-1	TRBD1
TGTGCCAGCAGTTACTCGATACCTAGCTACTTAAATGAGCAGTTCTTC	CASSYSIPSYLNEQFF	TRBV6-5	NA	TRBJ2-1	NA
TGTGCCAGCAGCCCCGACAGGGAATTAGAGACCCAGTACTTC	CASSPDRELETQYF	TRBV7-2	NA	TRBJ2-5	TRBD1
TGCGCCAGCACGGACAGCTACGAGCAGTACTTC	CASTDSYEQYF	TRBV5-1	NA	TRBJ2-7	NA
TGTGCCAGTAGAGGGGGCAGGGGAAGGGAAAAACTGTTTTTT	CASRGGRGREKLFF	TRBV19	NA	TRBJ1-4	TRBD1
TGTGCCAGCAGCGTAGGAGGGAACCAAAACATTCAGTACTTC	CASSVGGNQNIQYF	TRBV9	NA	TRBJ2-4	NA
TGTGCCAGCTCACCACCGTCCCTCTACGAGCAGTACTTC	CASSPPSLYEQYF	TRBV18	NA	TRBJ2-7	NA
TGTGCCAGCAGCCCAACAGGGGCGCCTGAAGCTTTCTTT	CASSPTGAPEAFF	TRBV14	once	TRBJ1-1	TRBD1
TGTGCCACCAGCAGAGGGGGACAGGGGGCGGTGAATTCACCCCTCCACTTT	CATSRGGQGAVNSPLHF	TRBV15	few	TRBJ1-6	TRBD1
TGTGCCAGCAGGGTACAGGGGTACTATGGCTACACCTTC	CASRVQGYYGYTF	TRBV28	few	TRBJ1-2	TRBD1
TGTGCCATCAGTACCGGGACAAGCTATGGCTACACCTTC	CAISTGTSYGYTF	TRBV10-3	NA	TRBJ1-2	NA